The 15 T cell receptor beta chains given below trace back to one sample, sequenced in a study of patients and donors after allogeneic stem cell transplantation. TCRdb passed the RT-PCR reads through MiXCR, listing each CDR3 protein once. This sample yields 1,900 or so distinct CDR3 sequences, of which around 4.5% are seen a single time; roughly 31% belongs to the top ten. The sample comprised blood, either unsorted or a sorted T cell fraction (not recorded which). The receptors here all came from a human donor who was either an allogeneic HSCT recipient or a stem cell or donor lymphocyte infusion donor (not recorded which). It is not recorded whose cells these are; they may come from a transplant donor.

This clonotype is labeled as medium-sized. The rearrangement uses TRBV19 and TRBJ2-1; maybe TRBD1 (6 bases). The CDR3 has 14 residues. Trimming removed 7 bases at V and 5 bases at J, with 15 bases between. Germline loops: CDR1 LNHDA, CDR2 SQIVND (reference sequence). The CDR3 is CASNWGRGNNEQFF. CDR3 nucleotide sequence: TGTGCCAGTAATTGGGGCAGGGGTAACAATGAGCAGTTCTTC.

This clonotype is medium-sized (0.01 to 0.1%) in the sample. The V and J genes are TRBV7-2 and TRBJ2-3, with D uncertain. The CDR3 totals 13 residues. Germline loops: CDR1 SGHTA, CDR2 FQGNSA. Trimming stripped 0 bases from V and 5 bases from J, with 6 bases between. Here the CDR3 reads CASSLALRDTQYF. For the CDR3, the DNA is TGTGCCAGCAGCTTAGCGCTCAGAGATACGCAGTATTTT.

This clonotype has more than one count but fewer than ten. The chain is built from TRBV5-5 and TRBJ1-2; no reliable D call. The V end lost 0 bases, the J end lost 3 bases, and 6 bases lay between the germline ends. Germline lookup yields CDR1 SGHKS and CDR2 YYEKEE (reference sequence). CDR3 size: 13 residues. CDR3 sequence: CASSLDGDYGYTF. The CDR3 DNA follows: TGTGCCAGCAGCTTGGATGGCGACTATGGCTACACCTTC.

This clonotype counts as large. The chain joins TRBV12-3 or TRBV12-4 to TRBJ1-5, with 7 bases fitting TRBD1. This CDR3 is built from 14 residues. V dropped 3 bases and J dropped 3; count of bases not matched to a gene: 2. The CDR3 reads CASSLGQFNQPQHF. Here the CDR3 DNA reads TGTGCCAGCAGTTTGGGACAGTTCAATCAGCCCCAGCATTTT.

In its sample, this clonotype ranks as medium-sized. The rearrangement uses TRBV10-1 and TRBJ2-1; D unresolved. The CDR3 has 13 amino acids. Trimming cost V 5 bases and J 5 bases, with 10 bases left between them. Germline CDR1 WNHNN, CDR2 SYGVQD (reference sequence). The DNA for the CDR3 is TGCGCCAGCAGTAAAAGGCCCAACAATGAGCAGTTCTTC. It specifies CASSKRPNNEQFF.

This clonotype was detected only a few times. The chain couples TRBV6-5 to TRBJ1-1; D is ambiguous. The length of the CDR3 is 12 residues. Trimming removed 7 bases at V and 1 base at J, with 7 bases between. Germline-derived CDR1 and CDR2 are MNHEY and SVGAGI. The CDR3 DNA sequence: TGTGCCAGCATCCGAGGGAACACTGAAGCTTTCTTT. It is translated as CASIRGNTEAFF.

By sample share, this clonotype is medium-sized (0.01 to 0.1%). CDR3 region: CASSLNNQPQHF. The CDR3 nucleotides read TGTGCCAGCAGCTTAAACAATCAGCCCCAGCATTTT. The chain uses TRBV7-2 and TRBJ1-5; D is unclear. This CDR3 is 12 amino acids long. Trimming cost V 2 bases and J 3 bases, with 2 bases left between them. Germline CDR1 is SGHTA and CDR2 is FQGNSA.

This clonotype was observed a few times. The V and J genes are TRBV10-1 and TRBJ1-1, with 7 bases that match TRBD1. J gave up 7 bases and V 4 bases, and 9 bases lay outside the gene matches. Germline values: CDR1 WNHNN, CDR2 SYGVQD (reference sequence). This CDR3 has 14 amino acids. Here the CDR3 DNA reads TGCGCCAGCAGTGGTTCCGGGACAGAAGGTGAAGCTTTCTTT. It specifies CASSGSGTEGEAFF.

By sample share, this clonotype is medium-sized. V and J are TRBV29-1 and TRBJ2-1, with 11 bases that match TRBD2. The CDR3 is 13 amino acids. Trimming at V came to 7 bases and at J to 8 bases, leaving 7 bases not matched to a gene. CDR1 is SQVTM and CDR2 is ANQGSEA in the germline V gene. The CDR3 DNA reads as TGCAGCGCCCCAGTAGCGGGAGGGGATGAGCAGTTCTTC. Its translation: CSAPVAGGDEQFF.

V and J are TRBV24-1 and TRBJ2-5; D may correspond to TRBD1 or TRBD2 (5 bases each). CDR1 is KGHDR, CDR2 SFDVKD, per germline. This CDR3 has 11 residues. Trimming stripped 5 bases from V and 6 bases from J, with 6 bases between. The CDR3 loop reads CATSAGQTQYF. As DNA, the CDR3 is TGTGCCACCAGTGCGGGGCAGACCCAGTACTTC.

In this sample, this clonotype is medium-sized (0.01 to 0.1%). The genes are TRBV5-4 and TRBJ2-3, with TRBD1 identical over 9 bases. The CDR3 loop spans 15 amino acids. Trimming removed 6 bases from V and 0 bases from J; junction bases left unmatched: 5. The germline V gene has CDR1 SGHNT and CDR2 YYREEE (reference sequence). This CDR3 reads CASISQGASTDTQYF. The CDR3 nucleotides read TGTGCCAGCATATCACAGGGGGCGAGCACAGATACGCAGTATTTT. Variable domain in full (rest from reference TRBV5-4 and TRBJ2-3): ETGVTQSPTHLIKTRGQQVTLRCSSQSGHNTVSWYQQALGQGPQFIFQYYREEENGRGNFPPRFSGLQFPNYSSELNVNALELDDSALYLCASISQGASTDTQYFGPGTRLTVL.

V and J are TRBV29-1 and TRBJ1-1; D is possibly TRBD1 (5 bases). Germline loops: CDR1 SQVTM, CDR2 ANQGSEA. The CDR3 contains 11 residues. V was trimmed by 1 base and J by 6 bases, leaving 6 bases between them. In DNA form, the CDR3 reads TGCAGCGTTGAAGTGGGGGCTGAAGCTTTCTTT. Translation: CSVEVGAEAFF.

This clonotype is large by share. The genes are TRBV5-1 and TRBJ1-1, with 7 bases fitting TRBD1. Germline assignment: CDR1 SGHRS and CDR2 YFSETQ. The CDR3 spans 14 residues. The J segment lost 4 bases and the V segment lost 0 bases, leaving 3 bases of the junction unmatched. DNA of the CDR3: TGCGCCAGCAGCTTGGCGGGGGACAGCACTGAAGCTTTCTTT. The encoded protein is CASSLAGDSTEAFF. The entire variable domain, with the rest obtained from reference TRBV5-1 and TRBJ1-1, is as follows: KAGVTQTPRYLIKTRGQQVTLSCSPISGHRSVSWYQQTPGQGLQFLFEYFSETQRNKGNFPGRFSGRQFSNSRSEMNVSTLELGDSALYLCASSLAGDSTEAFFGQGTRLTVV.

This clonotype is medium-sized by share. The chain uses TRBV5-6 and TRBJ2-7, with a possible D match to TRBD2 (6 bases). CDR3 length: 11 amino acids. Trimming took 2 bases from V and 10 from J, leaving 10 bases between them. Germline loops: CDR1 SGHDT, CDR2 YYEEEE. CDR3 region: CASSFGGLQYF. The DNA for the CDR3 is TGTGCCAGCAGCTTTGGGGGACTCCAGTACTTC.

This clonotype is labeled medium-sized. The CDR3 reads CASSLEANTEAFF. In nucleotides, the CDR3 is TGTGCCAGCAGCTTAGAGGCGAACACTGAAGCTTTCTTT. The chain employs TRBV11-3 and TRBJ1-1, with D hard to call. The germline CDR1 and CDR2 sequences are SGHNT and YENEEA. The CDR3 sequence is 13 residues long. Trimming removed 0 bases from V and 1 base from J, with 3 bases in between. The full variable domain, in which reference TRBV11-3 and TRBJ1-1 provide the parts outside the CDR3, is EAGVVQSPRYKIIEKKQPVAFWCNPISGHNTLYWYLQNLGQGPELLIRYENEEAVDDSQLPKDRFSAERLKGVDSTLKIQPAELGDSAVYLCASSLEANTEAFFGQGTRLTVV.